This TCR beta chain was obtained from a study of OX40 agonist ivuxolimab in advanced cancers. Broader study findings: Also showing low normalized T-cell clonal expansion were some of the nonresponders. The study observed clonal expansion of CD4+ and CD8+ blood T cells by week 6 at 0.1 to 3.0 mg/kg.

After removal of 5 bases from V and 5 bases from J, the junction contained 12 bases not matched to a gene. Germline-derived CDR1 and CDR2 are SGHTA and FQGNSA. This CDR3 has 16 amino acids. TCRdb's table, derived via immunoSEQ multiplex PCR, lists solely in-frame clones and lacks some. The sample consists of 60,000 to 95,000 clones, 85% of them appearing once. Systemic immunosuppression or a history of autoimmune disease excluded patients. In regard to this clone: Antigen: not known.

Sample: CD4+ or CD8+ T cells sorted from blood, taken in a trial of the OX40 agonist ivuxolimab. The chain links TRBV7-2 to TRBJ2-5, with 9 bases fitting TRBD1. This TCR came from an adult with an advanced solid tumor such as melanoma, head and neck, liver or kidney cancer. CDR3 residues: CASSPSPWTGEETQYF. The CDR3 coding sequence is TGTGCCAGCAGCCCTTCTCCTTGGACAGGGGAGGAGACCCAGTACTTC.